The clone carrying this T cell receptor beta chain was picked up many times. What it recognizes is unknown. The sample comes from a study of metastatic and nonmetastatic thyroid tumors. Looking at the study overall: Malignant thyroid and benign thyroid patients provided blood and tumor or nodule tissue whose repertoires were compared. The study's findings and limits: Malignant thyroid tumors reportedly had TCR beta diversity that was significantly higher than in benign nodules, in blood and tumor.

From the PCR reads, TCRdb re-called clones with MiXCR. Here the sample spans about 92,000 clones, approximately 15% being singletons. Germline CDR1 SEHNR, CDR2 FQNEAQ (reference sequence). Trimming shortened V by 1 base and J by 1 base, and 11 bases separated the two germline ends. CDR3 size: 16 residues. All patients were untreated before thyroid surgery. The chain uses TRBV7-9 and TRBJ2-4; D gene uncertain. The TCR sequence derives from a female donor with papillary thyroid cancer or a benign thyroid nodule (not recorded which). Some clones in this sample may be carry-over from other donors' samples. What was sequenced was blood. The DNA of the CDR3 is TGTGCCAGCAGCTTAGAAGGTGGAAGGGCCAAAAACATTCAGTACTTC. This translates into CASSLEGGRAKNIQYF.